These 17 T cell receptor beta chains were all obtained from the same sample, sequenced in a study of cytomegalovirus exposure and HLA in healthy donors. Amplification used 60 Vbeta primers and 13 Jbeta primers. Assay: immunoSEQ multiplex PCR; the TCRdb copy retains only in-frame clones and omits some. Here the sample spans tens of thousands of clones, roughly 81% being singletons. Sequencing was performed on PBMCs. The receptor source for this set is a woman aged 25 to 39 in good health and CMV-seronegative.

This rearrangement joins TRBV5-5 to TRBJ1-5; 8 bases map to TRBD1. Trimming cost V 2 bases and J 5 bases; bases outside gene matches: 6. CDR1 and CDR2 (germline): SGHKS, YYEKEE (reference sequence). This CDR3 is 15 amino acids long. The CDR3 nucleotides are TGTGCCAGCAGCTTCGGACAGGGTGGTTATCAGCCCCAGCATTTT. Amino acid sequence: CASSFGQGGYQPQHF.

This clone was seen only a few times. V usage is TRBV2 and J usage is TRBJ2-3; D is unresolved. Germline V gene sequence: CDR1 SNHLY, CDR2 FYNNEI. V lost 7 bases and J 9 bases, leaving 11 bases between the germline ends. The CDR3 is 11 residues long. CDR3 protein: CASNVLGTQYF. As DNA, the CDR3 is TGTGCCAGCAATGTTCTAGGAACGCAGTATTTT.

The chain joins TRBV11-2 to TRBJ2-1, with 8 bases identical to TRBD2. The J segment lost 2 bases and the V segment lost 4 bases, leaving 4 bases of the junction unmatched. The CDR3 sequence is 15 residues long. Germline-derived CDR1 and CDR2 are SGHAT and FQNNGV. The DNA of the CDR3 is TGTGCCAGCAGCTCGCGGGGGGACGCCTACAATGAGCAGTTCTTC. This codes for CASSSRGDAYNEQFF.

This clone was seen once. This sequence joins TRBV29-1 and TRBJ2-7; 10 positions match TRBD1. With 6 bases clipped from V and 1 base from J, the junction kept 3 bases outside the gene matches. CDR3 length: 13 residues. The germline CDR1 and CDR2 sequences are SQVTM and ANQGSEA. The chain's CDR3 is CSVRTGGSYEQYF. Written as DNA, the CDR3 is TGCAGCGTGCGGACAGGGGGTTCCTACGAGCAGTACTTC.

The chain combines TRBV25-1 with TRBJ1-5; perhaps TRBD1 as D (6 bases). CDR1 and CDR2 from the germline V gene are MGHDK and SYGVNS. Trimming removed 3 bases at V and 4 bases at J, with 13 bases between. CDR3 length equals 15 residues. CDR3 loop: CASSDLQGDNQPQHF. The CDR3 DNA follows: TGTGCCAGCAGTGACCTACAGGGCGATAATCAGCCCCAGCATTTT. Together with reference TRBV25-1 and TRBJ1-5, the CDR3 gives the full variable domain: EADIYQTPRYLVIGTGKKITLECSQTMGHDKMYWYQQDPGMELHLIHYSYGVNSTEKGDLSSESTVSRIRTEHFPLTLESARPSHTSQYLCASSDLQGDNQPQHFGDGTRLSIL.

The chain combines TRBV12-2 with TRBJ2-4; the D call of TRBD1 is as the table states it, not checked on the DNA. TRBV12-2 is flagged as a pseudogene. This CDR3 spans 18 amino acids. CDR3 DNA: TGTGCAAGTCGCTTAGCGGTTACAGGGGGGTTAGCCAAAAACATTCAGTACTTC. It specifies CASRLAVTGGLAKNIQYF.

The V call is TRBV11-2, the J call TRBJ2-7, with D perhaps TRBD1 (5 bases). Trimming removed 6 bases from V and 0 bases from J, with 12 bases in between. This CDR3 comprises 14 residues. Germline CDR1 and CDR2: SGHAT and FQNNGV. The CDR3 protein is CASSFDRYSYEQYF. For the CDR3, the DNA is TGTGCCAGCAGTTTCGACAGATACTCCTACGAGCAGTACTTC.

The genes are TRBV6-6 and TRBJ2-5, with D uncertain. CDR1 and CDR2 (germline): MNHNY, SVGAGI (reference sequence). The CDR3 loop spans 14 amino acids. V gave up 2 bases and J gave up 2 bases, with 9 bases separating them. The CDR3, as DNA: TGTGCCAGCAGTTACATTACAGCACAAGAGACCCAGTACTTC. Encoded protein: CASSYITAQETQYF.

This rearrangement joins TRBV5-1 to TRBJ1-6; weak D call: TRBD1 (5 bases). Germline CDR1 reads SGHRS; CDR2 reads YFSETQ. There are 13 residues in the CDR3. Trimming cost V 0 bases and J 9 bases, with 7 bases left between them. CDR3 amino acids: CASSLAGRSPLHF. In nucleotides, the CDR3 is TGCGCCAGCAGCTTGGCAGGGCGTTCACCCCTCCACTTT.

This clone has more than one count but fewer than ten. The chain carries TRBV9 and TRBJ1-3, with a tentative D call TRBD1 (5 bases). V was pared by 6 bases and J by 1 base, with 8 bases between. The germline V gene encodes CDR1 SGDLS and CDR2 YYNGEE. The CDR3 totals 13 residues. In DNA, the CDR3 is TGTGCCAGCAACCAGGGTTCTGGAAACACCATATATTTT. Amino acids: CASNQGSGNTIYF.

J is TRBJ2-7 and V is TRBV5-1, with a tentative D call TRBD1 (5 bases). The CDR3 consists of 13 residues. Germline V gene lookup returns CDR1 SGHRS and CDR2 YFSETQ. The V end was cut by 0 bases, the J end by 6 bases, with 10 bases between. The chain's CDR3 is CASSLAGIPEQYF. The CDR3 DNA is TGCGCCAGCAGCTTGGCAGGGATCCCCGAGCAGTACTTC.

The chain has TRBV7-9 and TRBJ2-6, with D possibly TRBD2 on 5 matching bases. Germline CDR1 reads SEHNR; CDR2 reads FQNEAQ (reference sequence). Trimming left V 5 bases short and J 2 bases short, with 10 bases between. The CDR3 covers 15 residues. CDR3 sequence reads: CASSARAAGANVLTF. The DNA for the CDR3 is TGTGCCAGCAGCGCGAGGGCCGCTGGGGCCAACGTCCTGACTTTC.

The genes are TRBV5-4 and TRBJ2-7; TRBD2 is a possible D gene (5 bases). CDR1 SGHNT and CDR2 YYREEE come from the germline V gene (reference sequence). The CDR3 consists of 14 residues. The V gene lost 4 bases and the J gene lost 7 bases, with 18 bases spanning the gap. CDR3 coding DNA: TGTGCCAGCAGCCTAGCCCGGCTACCGGGGGAGCAGTACTTC. Residues: CASSLARLPGEQYF.

The sample holds one count of this clone. The J gene is TRBJ2-1, the V gene TRBV7-6, with TRBD2 identical over 8 bases. Germline trimming cut 5 bases from V and 6 bases from J; bases unmatched to any gene: 6. CDR3 length: 14 residues. Germline CDR1 SGHVS, CDR2 FNYEAQ. The CDR3 reads CASSAGTRVNEQFF. In nucleotides, the CDR3 is TGTGCCAGCAGCGCCGGGACTAGAGTCAATGAGCAGTTCTTC.

The rearrangement uses TRBV5-4 and TRBJ1-1; possibly TRBD1 for D (5 bases). The CDR3 runs to 14 residues. Trimming removed 4 bases at V and 0 bases at J, with 10 bases between. From germline, CDR1 is SGHNT and CDR2 YYREEE (reference sequence). DNA of the CDR3: TGTGCCAGCAGCCAGGGACTGGTGAACACTGAAGCTTTCTTT. This codes for CASSQGLVNTEAFF.

V usage is TRBV10-3 and J usage is TRBJ2-2; TRBD1 matches at 7 bases. CDR1 and CDR2 from the germline V gene are ENHRY and SYGVKD. V was clipped by 11 bases and J by 6 bases; unmatched bases: 9. The CDR3 is made up of 13 amino acids. CDR3 nucleotide sequence: TGTGCCGTGTCCGGGACAGCGGCCGGGGAGCTGTTTTTT. It translates to CAVSGTAAGELFF.

The V call is TRBV28, the J call TRBJ2-7, with D perhaps matching TRBD1 (6 bases). The germline V gene encodes CDR1 MDHEN and CDR2 SYDVKM. V was clipped by 5 bases and J by 4 bases, with 21 bases between them. The CDR3 totals 16 residues. DNA of the CDR3: TGTGCCAGCAGTGAACAAGGGGGAAAAACCTTATACGAGCAGTACTTC. It specifies CASSEQGGKTLYEQYF.